A single sample gave rise to the 5 T cell receptor beta chains below, sequenced in a study of T cell changes during pregnancy in multiple sclerosis. Clones were read by immunoSEQ multiplex PCR, and TCRdb kept only the in-frame ones, dropping some. The table shows under 70,000 clones, with roughly nine tenths occurring only once. Material: peripheral blood, obtained after pregnancy. These receptors all come from a female donor in good health, enrolled as a control in a pregnancy study.

The chain combines TRBV29-1 with TRBJ2-2; D remains ambiguous. CDR1 is SQVTM and CDR2 is ANQGSEA in the germline V gene. The CDR3 sequence is 13 residues long. Trimming shortened V by 0 bases and J by 6 bases, and 8 bases separated the two germline ends. CDR3 protein: CSVEDREAGELFF. The DNA for the CDR3 is TGCAGCGTTGAAGATCGAGAAGCCGGGGAGCTGTTTTTT.

The rearrangement links TRBV13 to TRBJ2-1; no firm D call. There are 13 residues in the CDR3. Germline CDR1 PRHDT, CDR2 FYEKMQ (reference sequence). The ends were cut back, 5 bases at V and 7 bases at J, with 12 bases in the middle. This CDR3 reads CASSPENGNEQFF. CDR3 nucleotides: TGTGCCAGCAGCCCCGAAAACGGTAATGAGCAGTTCTTC.

The chain recombines TRBV23-1 with TRBJ1-6; the D gene is possibly TRBD1 (6 bases). Being an ORF, TRBV23-1 has a function that is uncertain. V lost 6 bases to trimming and J lost 7 bases, with 16 bases between them. CDR3 length equals 15 residues. CDR3 sequence: CASRVRTGRNSPLHF. DNA for the CDR3: TGCGCCAGCAGGGTTAGAACAGGGAGAAATTCACCCCTCCACTTT.

The chain couples TRBV20-1 to TRBJ1-4; no firm D call. The V end was cut by 6 bases, the J end by 8 bases, with 10 bases between. The CDR3 has 11 residues. Germline CDR1 is DFQATT and CDR2 is SNEGSKA (reference sequence). DNA for the CDR3: TGCAGTGCCGAGCGTGGGGAAAAACTGTTTTTT. Its translation: CSAERGEKLFF.

V gene TRBV5-1 combines with J gene TRBJ2-7; TRBD1 aligns across 7 bases. The CDR3 contains 14 residues. V dropped 2 bases and J dropped 6; count of bases not matched to a gene: 8. The germline CDR1 and CDR2 sequences are SGHRS and YFSETQ. The CDR3 DNA reads as TGCGCCAGCAGCTTAACCGGGACAGCCACCGAGCAGTACTTC. This encodes CASSLTGTATEQYF.